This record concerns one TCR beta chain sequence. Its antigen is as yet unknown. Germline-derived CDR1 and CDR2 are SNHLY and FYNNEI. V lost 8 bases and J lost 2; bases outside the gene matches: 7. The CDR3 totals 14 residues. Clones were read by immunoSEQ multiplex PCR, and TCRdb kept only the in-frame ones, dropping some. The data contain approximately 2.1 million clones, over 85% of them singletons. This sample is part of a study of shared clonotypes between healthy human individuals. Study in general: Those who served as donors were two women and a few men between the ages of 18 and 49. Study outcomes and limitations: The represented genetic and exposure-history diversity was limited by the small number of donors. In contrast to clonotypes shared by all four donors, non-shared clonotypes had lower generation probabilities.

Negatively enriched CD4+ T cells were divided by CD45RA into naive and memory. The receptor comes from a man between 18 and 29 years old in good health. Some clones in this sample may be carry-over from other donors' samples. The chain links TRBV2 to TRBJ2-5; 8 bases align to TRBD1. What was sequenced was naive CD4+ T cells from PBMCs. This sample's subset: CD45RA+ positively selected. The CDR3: CASPSRGHQETQYF. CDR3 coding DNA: TGTGCCAGCCCGTCCAGGGGGCATCAAGAGACCCAGTACTTC.